These 13 T cell receptor beta chains share one sample of origin, sequenced in a study of graft-versus-host responses after intestinal transplantation. Sequencing was performed with immunoSEQ multiplex PCR; in TCRdb, only in-frame clones are kept and a portion is missing. The sample consists of fewer than 15,000 clones, roughly a third of them appearing once. Responders that carried the CFSE label, about 200,000 of them, were plated with about 200,000 irradiated, violet-dye-labeled stimulator cells. Sequenced here: alloreactive CD8+ T cells from a mixed lymphocyte reaction culture, sampled before intestinal transplant. Specified subset: CFSE-low proliferating T cells sorted from roughly six-day pre-transplant mixed lymphocyte reaction (GvH or HvG direction). The origin of the receptors is a human patient who received an intestinal transplant.

V is TRBV10-2 and J is TRBJ2-7; D might be TRBD1 (6 bases). The CDR3 totals 12 residues. The V gene's germline CDR1 is WSHSY and CDR2 SAAADI. The V end lost 5 bases, the J end lost 6 bases, and 11 bases lay between the germline ends. The CDR3 DNA reads as TGCGCCAGCAGTTCAGGGGCCGGCGAGCAGTACTTC. It codes for CASSSGAGEQYF.

A few counts support this clone. The chain employs TRBV19 and TRBJ1-3, with D uncertain. Deletions cut 3 bases from V and 4 bases from J, with 7 bases between. Germline-derived CDR1 and CDR2 are LNHDA and SQIVND (reference sequence). The CDR3 runs to 13 residues. Written as DNA, the CDR3 is TGTGCCAGTAGTATTCGGGGAGGAAACACCATATATTTT. This gives the protein CASSIRGGNTIYF.

The chain couples TRBV4-1 to TRBJ2-7; 9 nucleotides line up with TRBD2. This CDR3 has 16 residues. In germline, CDR1 is MGHRA, CDR2 YSYEKL. J gave up 3 bases and V 0 bases, and 6 bases lay outside the gene matches. CDR3 in DNA: TGCGCCAGCAGCCAAGACCCGGCTAGCGGGGACTACGAGCAGTACTTC. Its protein is CASSQDPASGDYEQYF.

This clone was counted only a few times. The V and J genes are TRBV29-1 and TRBJ2-7, with D possibly matching TRBD1 (6 bases). The V end was cut by 4 bases, the J end by 2 bases, with 15 bases between. There are 14 residues in the CDR3. Germline V gene lookup returns CDR1 SQVTM and CDR2 ANQGSEA. The chain's CDR3 is CSVGYREWAYEQYF. The DNA of the CDR3 is TGCAGCGTTGGGTACAGGGAGTGGGCCTACGAGCAGTACTTC.

In DNA form, the CDR3 reads TGTGCCAGCAGTTTATTTTTAAATTCACCCCTCCACTTT. Amino acids: CASSLFLNSPLHF. V is TRBV27 and J is TRBJ1-6; no firm D call. V shed 1 base and J shed 7 bases, with 5 bases lying between them. Germline lookup yields CDR1 MNHEY and CDR2 SMNVEV (reference sequence). The CDR3 totals 13 residues.

This chain uses TRBV19 with TRBJ2-5; TRBD2 might be the D (6 bases). Germline lookup yields CDR1 LNHDA and CDR2 SQIVND (reference sequence). The V end was cut by 5 bases, the J end by 2 bases, with 15 bases between. This CDR3 is 15 amino acids long. CDR3: CASSLSAGTQETQYF. The CDR3 DNA reads TGTGCCAGTAGTCTCTCGGCAGGGACTCAAGAGACCCAGTACTTC.

The J gene is TRBJ1-1, the V gene TRBV7-2; TRBD1 might be the D (6 bases). The CDR3 runs to 17 residues. V lost 9 bases, J lost 3 bases, and 26 bases lay in between. The V gene's germline CDR1 is SGHTA and CDR2 FQGNSA. In DNA form, the CDR3 reads TGTGCCAGAACTGAAAGGAGGGGGACACGGCTAGACACTGAAGCTTTCTTT. Encoded protein: CARTERRGTRLDTEAFF. Using reference TRBV7-2 and TRBJ1-1 for the parts outside the CDR3, the full variable domain is GAGVSQSPSNKVTEKGKDVELRCDPISGHTALYWYRQSLGQGLEFLIYFQGNSAPDKSGLPSDRFSAERTGGSVSTLTIQRTQQEDSAVYLCARTERRGTRLDTEAFFGQGTRLTVV.

This chain links TRBV2 with TRBJ2-5, with 11 bases aligning to TRBD2. This CDR3 is built from 17 residues. The germline gives CDR1 SNHLY, CDR2 FYNNEI. With V trimmed by 4 bases and J by 5 bases, 12 bases remained unmatched. The CDR3 DNA is TGTGCCAGCAGTGGGGAACTAGCGGGGGTCTCAGGGGAGACCCAGTACTTC. Translating it yields CASSGELAGVSGETQYF.

This rearrangement joins TRBV7-9 to TRBJ2-1; D is perhaps TRBD1 or TRBD2 (5 bases each). CDR1 is SEHNR and CDR2 is FQNEAQ in the germline V gene (reference sequence). Trimming shortened V by 2 bases and J by 8 bases, and 10 bases separated the two germline ends. The CDR3 covers 13 residues. Here the CDR3 reads CASSLWDLHEQFF. As DNA, the CDR3 is TGTGCCAGCAGCTTATGGGACCTCCATGAGCAGTTCTTC.

The rearrangement links TRBV6-6 to TRBJ1-5; D uncertain. The germline gives CDR1 MNHNY, CDR2 SVGAGI (reference sequence). V lost 10 bases to trimming and J lost 2 bases, with 15 bases between them. This CDR3 comprises 14 residues. Here the CDR3 DNA reads TGTGCCACCCTGGACCTTGATGGCAATCAGCCCCAGCATTTT. Its protein product is CATLDLDGNQPQHF.

This clone is medium-sized. This chain uses TRBV7-9 with TRBJ1-3, with D unclear. CDR3 length: 17 amino acids. Germline assignment: CDR1 SEHNR and CDR2 FQNEAQ (reference sequence). V was trimmed by 4 bases and J by 2 bases, leaving 18 bases between them. DNA of the CDR3: TGTGCCAGCAGCTCCTCTAGAATCTTGGCCCCTGGAAACACCATATATTTT. This translates into CASSSSRILAPGNTIYF.

The genes are TRBV7-8 and TRBJ2-2; 7 bases map to TRBD2. The V and J ends lost 2 bases and 5 bases, in that order; junction bases with no gene match: 8. This CDR3 is 16 amino acids long. Germline-derived CDR1 and CDR2 are SGHVS and FQNEAQ. In DNA form, the CDR3 reads TGTGCCAGCAGCTTATGGTGGGGGGGGAGGACCGGGGAGCTGTTTTTT. Residues: CASSLWWGGRTGELFF. Full variable domain (remainder filled in from reference TRBV7-8 and TRBJ2-2): GAGVSQSPRYKVAKRGQDVALRCDPISGHVSLFWYQQALGQGPEFLTYFQNEAQLDKSGLPSDRFFAERPEGSVSTLKIQRTQQEDSAVYLCASSLWWGGRTGELFFGEGSRLTVL.

This chain connects TRBV7-9 to TRBJ2-1, with TRBD2 as a possible D gene (7 bases). This CDR3 is built from 16 residues. Trimming removed 6 bases from V and 7 bases from J, with 22 bases in between. Germline-derived CDR1 and CDR2 are SEHNR and FQNEAQ (reference sequence). The CDR3 coding sequence is TGTGCCAGCAGAACTTTTGAGGGGGGGGGCTCTAATGAGCAGTTCTTC. It specifies CASRTFEGGGSNEQFF. Supplemented by reference TRBV7-9 and TRBJ2-1, the full variable domain reads DTGVSQNPRHKITKRGQNVTFRCDPISEHNRLYWYRQTLGQGPEFLTYFQNEAQLEKSRLLSDRFSAERPKGSFSTLEIQRTEQGDSAMYLCASRTFEGGGSNEQFFGPGTRLTVL.